These 29 T cell receptor beta chains were sequenced from one sample in a study of CD8+ T cells in alopecia areata. Reverse transcribed after extraction, RNA yielded cDNA as the sequencing template. Method: immunoSEQ multiplex PCR; TCRdb's copy keeps in-frame clones and lacks some. The sample holds 130,000 to 150,000 clones, approximately 50% seen once. Sequenced material: CD4+ T cells sorted from blood, taken at week 0. All receptors come from a human donor with alopecia areata.

This clone came up once. The V gene is TRBV7-9, the J gene TRBJ1-5; D gene uncertain. CDR1 and CDR2 (germline): SEHNR, FQNEAQ (reference sequence). Trimming removed 2 bases at V and 0 bases at J, with 14 bases between. The CDR3 covers 17 residues. CDR3 sequence reads: CASSLSPNTYSNQPQHF. CDR3 in DNA: TGTGCCAGCAGCTTATCACCGAACACCTATAGCAATCAGCCCCAGCATTTT.

This chain connects TRBV19 to TRBJ1-5; tentative D call: TRBD1 (5 bases). The V gene's germline CDR1 is LNHDA and CDR2 SQIVND (reference sequence). Trimming shortened V by 5 bases and J by 2 bases, and 16 bases separated the two germline ends. This CDR3 spans 16 amino acids. The CDR3 here is CASSRPPGMGNQPQHF. The DNA for the CDR3 is TGTGCCAGTAGTCGACCCCCAGGGATGGGCAATCAGCCCCAGCATTTT.

The gene calls are TRBV7-9 and TRBJ2-1; TRBD2 matches 10 bases. The CDR3 spans 16 residues. V lost 5 bases to trimming and J lost 1 base; unmatched junction nucleotides: 5. CDR1 and CDR2 (germline): SEHNR, FQNEAQ (reference sequence). Here the CDR3 reads CASSRGAGGSYNEQFF. CDR3 coding DNA: TGTGCCAGCAGCAGAGGAGCGGGAGGGTCCTACAATGAGCAGTTCTTC. Full variable domain (outside the CDR3, taken from reference TRBV7-9 and TRBJ2-1): DTGVSQNPRHKITKRGQNVTFRCDPISEHNRLYWYRQTLGQGPEFLTYFQNEAQLEKSRLLSDRFSAERPKGSFSTLEIQRTEQGDSAMYLCASSRGAGGSYNEQFFGPGTRLTVL.

This clone was seen only a few times. The CDR3 is CSAYKGQYNEQFF. The CDR3 nucleotides are TGCAGCGCTTATAAGGGACAGTACAATGAGCAGTTCTTC. The chain joins TRBV29-1 to TRBJ2-1, with 7 bases aligning to TRBD1. V lost 7 bases and J lost 4; bases outside the gene matches: 7. Germline values: CDR1 SQVTM, CDR2 ANQGSEA. The CDR3 consists of 13 residues.

As to this clone: It may be a read error: a sequence one base away is much more abundant. The chain couples TRBV7-9 to TRBJ2-5; no firm D call. Per the germline V gene, CDR1 is SEHNR and CDR2 is FQNEAQ (reference sequence). Trimming left V 6 bases short and J 2 bases short, with 4 bases between. The CDR3 consists of 11 residues. CDR3 coding DNA: TGTGCCAGCAGTATTCAAGAGACCCAGTACTTC. This translates into CASSIQETQYF.

This clone appeared a few times. The chain is built from TRBV9 and TRBJ2-5; no definite D call. The V end lost 0 bases, the J end lost 4 bases, and 10 bases lay between the germline ends. Germline V gene lookup returns CDR1 SGDLS and CDR2 YYNGEE. This CDR3 is built from 14 residues. CDR3 residues: CASSVDPGGETQYF. CDR3 DNA: TGTGCCAGCAGCGTAGACCCGGGCGGAGAGACCCAGTACTTC.

This CDR3 reads CSVEWPTSNYGYTF. The CDR3 DNA sequence: TGCAGCGTTGAATGGCCTACTTCTAACTATGGCTACACCTTC. The chain couples TRBV29-1 to TRBJ1-2, with D hard to call. V was cut by 2 bases and J by 0 bases, with 10 bases left in between. CDR3 length: 14 amino acids. CDR1 is SQVTM and CDR2 is ANQGSEA in the germline V gene. The full variable domain, in which reference TRBV29-1 and TRBJ1-2 provide the parts outside the CDR3, is SAVISQKPSRDICQRGTSLTIQCQVDSQVTMMFWYRQQPGQSLTLIATANQGSEATYESGFVIDKFPISRPNLTFSTLTVSNMSPEDSSIYLCSVEWPTSNYGYTFGSGTRLTVV.

As concerns this clone: The germline gene is not matched at one end of the junction; a read error may be the cause. V and J are TRBV5-4 and TRBJ2-5; D possibly uses TRBD1 or TRBD2 (5 bases each). Germline V gene sequence: CDR1 SGHNT, CDR2 YYREEE (reference sequence). This CDR3 comprises 12 residues. The DNA for the CDR3 is TGTGCCAGCAGCTTGGAGGGGACCCCCAAAAACTTC. Encoded protein: CASSLEGTPKNF.

The gene calls are TRBV5-4 and TRBJ1-2, with TRBD1 matching 7 bases. Germline V gives CDR1 SGHNT, CDR2 YYREEE (reference sequence). The V and J ends lost 0 bases and 4 bases, in that order; junction bases with no gene match: 6. CDR3 length: 15 amino acids. CDR3 in DNA: TGTGCCAGCAGCTTGGAAGGGGGCGCAGGCTATGGCTACACCTTC. It translates to CASSLEGGAGYGYTF.

This clone was counted between two and nine times. The chain joins TRBV29-1 to TRBJ1-1, with D perhaps matching TRBD1 (6 bases). The CDR3 sequence is 11 residues long. Deletions cut 4 bases from V and 7 bases from J, with 10 bases between. Germline V lookup: CDR1 SQVTM, CDR2 ANQGSEA. This CDR3 reads CSVAGAVEAFF. CDR3 nucleotides: TGCAGCGTTGCAGGGGCCGTTGAAGCTTTCTTT.

V is TRBV15 and J is TRBJ2-1; a weak D match, TRBD2 (5 bases). V was trimmed by 0 bases and J by 2 bases, leaving 11 bases between them. Per germline, CDR1 LNHNV and CDR2 YYDKDF (reference sequence). The CDR3 totals 16 residues. The CDR3 DNA reads as TGTGCCACCAGCAGAGATCTAAGCGGAGCCTACAATGAGCAGTTCTTC. It translates to CATSRDLSGAYNEQFF.

This chain joins TRBV5-1 and TRBJ2-1, with TRBD2 matching over 9 bases. The CDR3 runs 14 residues. Germline V CDR1 and CDR2: SGHRS, YFSETQ. The V segment lost 0 bases and the J segment 7 bases; nucleotides outside the gene matches: 2. In DNA, the CDR3 is TGCGCCAGCAGCTTGGTAGCGGGAGCTAATGAGCAGTTCTTC. It translates to CASSLVAGANEQFF.

This clone has a handful of counts. The genes are TRBV7-2 and TRBJ1-3; 11 nucleotides line up with TRBD1. This CDR3 has 17 amino acids. V lost 1 base to trimming and J lost 1 base; unmatched junction nucleotides: 3. Germline V CDR1 and CDR2: SGHTA, FQGNSA. Here the CDR3 DNA reads TGTGCCAGCAGCTTAGGGGGACAGGGGGTTTCTGGAAACACCATATATTTT. It codes for CASSLGGQGVSGNTIYF.

In DNA form, the CDR3 reads TGCGCCAGCAGCTTCCGGGACAGGCAGTACGAGCAGTACTTC. Translation: CASSFRDRQYEQYF. The chain carries TRBV5-1 and TRBJ2-7, with 8 bases that match TRBD1. The CDR3 is made up of 14 amino acids. Trimming took 2 bases from V and 4 from J; bases not matched to a gene: 5. Germline values: CDR1 SGHRS, CDR2 YFSETQ.

This clone has only a few counts. The chain joins TRBV19 to TRBJ2-1, with TRBD2 as a possible D gene (6 bases). This CDR3 is 12 amino acids long. V was trimmed by 3 bases and J by 11 bases, leaving 11 bases between them. Looked up from germline, CDR1 is LNHDA and CDR2 is SQIVND (reference sequence). CDR3 in DNA: TGTGCCAGTAGTATGAGAGCGGGCCAGCAGTTCTTC. This codes for CASSMRAGQQFF.

This clone has just a few counts. J is TRBJ2-1 and V is TRBV30; D possibly corresponds to TRBD2 (6 bases). V dropped 0 bases and J dropped 4 bases, with 16 bases sitting between them. Germline V gene sequence: CDR1 GTSNPN, CDR2 SVGIG (reference sequence). The CDR3 is 16 residues long. The CDR3 bases are TGTGCCTGGAGTGTACTATCGGGACTCGTATACAATGAGCAGTTCTTC. Encoded protein: CAWSVLSGLVYNEQFF. Using reference TRBV30 and TRBJ2-1 for the parts outside the CDR3, the full variable domain is SQTIHQWPATLVQPVGSPLSLECTVEGTSNPNLYWYRQAAGRGLQLLFYSVGIGQISSEVPQNLSASRPQDRQFILSSKKLLLSDSGFYLCAWSVLSGLVYNEQFFGPGTRLTVL.

The genes are TRBV4-2 and TRBJ1-2, with no clear D. Germline V gene lookup returns CDR1 LGHNA and CDR2 YNFKEQ. Between the trimmed V and J ends, which lost 0 bases and 9 bases, there was a span of 14 bases. The CDR3 is 14 amino acids. CDR3 nucleotide sequence: TGTGCCAGCAGCCAAGATGACGGGCTGGGGAGCTACACCTTC. Translating it yields CASSQDDGLGSYTF.

A few counts support this clone. V usage is TRBV7-9 and J usage is TRBJ2-7; tentatively, D is TRBD2 (5 bases). The CDR3 is 12 amino acids. Between the trimmed V and J ends, which lost 5 bases and 10 bases, there was a span of 15 bases. The V gene's germline CDR1 is SEHNR and CDR2 FQNEAQ (reference sequence). DNA of the CDR3: TGTGCCAGCAGCCCTTTGGCGGGTTCTCAGTACTTC. Its protein product is CASSPLAGSQYF.

The chain joins TRBV20-1 to TRBJ1-1; D is uncertain. Trimming removed 2 bases from V and 10 bases from J, with 8 bases in between. The germline CDR1 and CDR2 sequences are DFQATT and SNEGSKA (reference sequence). This CDR3 is 10 amino acids long. Written as DNA, the CDR3 is TGCAGTGCTAGATTGGGGATAGCTTTCTTT. Its translation: CSARLGIAFF.

The chain is built from TRBV30 and TRBJ2-5; perhaps D is TRBD1 or TRBD2 (6 bases each). The ends were cut back, 4 bases at V and 2 bases at J, with 14 bases in the middle. The length of the CDR3 is 14 residues. Per the germline V gene, CDR1 is GTSNPN and CDR2 is SVGIG (reference sequence). CDR3 protein: CAWNPKGGQETQYF. The CDR3 DNA is TGTGCCTGGAACCCCAAGGGGGGTCAAGAGACCCAGTACTTC.

This clone was detected only once. The chain carries TRBV9 and TRBJ2-3; D perhaps matches TRBD2 (6 bases). This CDR3 comprises 15 residues. With 0 bases removed from V and 2 bases from J, the gap between germline ends came to 10 bases. CDR1 is SGDLS and CDR2 is YYNGEE in the germline V gene. The CDR3 sequence: CASSVGAGITDTQYF. The CDR3 nucleotides are TGTGCCAGCAGCGTAGGTGCGGGAATCACAGATACGCAGTATTTT.

V and J are TRBV5-4 and TRBJ2-1, with a possible D match to TRBD1 (6 bases). Germline values: CDR1 SGHNT, CDR2 YYREEE (reference sequence). The V and J ends lost 4 bases and 7 bases respectively, with 15 bases between them. The length of the CDR3 is 14 residues. CDR3 nucleotide sequence: TGTGCCAGCAGCACCGCAGGGACATGGAATGAGCAGTTCTTC. It is translated as CASSTAGTWNEQFF.

This clone turned up a few times. V is TRBV27 and J is TRBJ2-1; 8 bases match TRBD1. CDR1 and CDR2 from the germline V gene are MNHEY and SMNVEV (reference sequence). V lost 5 bases and J lost 4; bases outside the gene matches: 7. CDR3 length equals 15 residues. CDR3: CASSRDRLKYNEQFF. CDR3 coding DNA: TGTGCCAGCAGTCGGGACAGGTTAAAGTACAATGAGCAGTTCTTC.

The V and J genes are TRBV5-4 and TRBJ2-5; D is unclear. Germline CDR1 is SGHNT and CDR2 is YYREEE (reference sequence). Deletions cut 4 bases from V and 0 bases from J, with 16 bases between. The CDR3 totals 16 residues. The CDR3 bases are TGTGCCAGCAGCCCGGCTGGGCAGAGGTACCAAGAGACCCAGTACTTC. Protein: CASSPAGQRYQETQYF.

This clone was detected only a few times. The chain uses TRBV29-1 and TRBJ1-5, with D hard to call. The CDR3 runs 14 residues. V was trimmed by 4 bases and J by 0 bases, leaving 10 bases between them. Germline V gene data show CDR1 as SQVTM and CDR2 as ANQGSEA. CDR3 sequence: CSVGSGNSNQPQHF. CDR3 nucleotide sequence: TGCAGCGTTGGAAGTGGGAATAGCAATCAGCCCCAGCATTTT.

The chain couples TRBV11-2 to TRBJ2-3; D might be TRBD1 (5 bases). This CDR3 is 16 amino acids long. Germline CDR1 and CDR2: SGHAT and FQNNGV. V lost 4 bases, J lost 0 bases, and 14 bases lay in between. CDR3 residues: CASSSVGRTSTDTQYF. The CDR3 nucleotides are TGTGCCAGCAGCTCAGTAGGACGGACAAGCACAGATACGCAGTATTTT.

This chain connects TRBV30 to TRBJ2-3, with 9 bases that match TRBD1. CDR1 and CDR2 (germline): GTSNPN, SVGIG (reference sequence). V lost 8 bases, J lost 0 bases, and 6 bases stayed unmatched. The CDR3 extends over 14 amino acids. CDR3 loop: CAGGQGLSTDTQYF. The DNA of the CDR3 is TGTGCCGGCGGACAGGGGCTGAGCACAGATACGCAGTATTTT.

V is TRBV30 and J is TRBJ1-2; D not certain. This CDR3 is built from 13 residues. Germline V gives CDR1 GTSNPN, CDR2 SVGIG (reference sequence). Trimming shortened V by 1 base and J by 0 bases, and 6 bases separated the two germline ends. CDR3 loop: CAWSDSTNYGYTF. The DNA for the CDR3 is TGTGCCTGGAGTGACAGCACTAACTATGGCTACACCTTC.

The chain links TRBV4-1 to TRBJ2-3; 8 bases align to TRBD2. The CDR3 has 16 amino acids. Germline V lookup: CDR1 MGHRA, CDR2 YSYEKL. The J segment lost 7 bases and the V segment lost 3 bases, leaving 12 bases of the junction unmatched. CDR3 coding DNA: TGCGCCAGCAGCCACCGGACTAGCCAAAGCGGGAATACGCAGTATTTT. Amino acids: CASSHRTSQSGNTQYF.